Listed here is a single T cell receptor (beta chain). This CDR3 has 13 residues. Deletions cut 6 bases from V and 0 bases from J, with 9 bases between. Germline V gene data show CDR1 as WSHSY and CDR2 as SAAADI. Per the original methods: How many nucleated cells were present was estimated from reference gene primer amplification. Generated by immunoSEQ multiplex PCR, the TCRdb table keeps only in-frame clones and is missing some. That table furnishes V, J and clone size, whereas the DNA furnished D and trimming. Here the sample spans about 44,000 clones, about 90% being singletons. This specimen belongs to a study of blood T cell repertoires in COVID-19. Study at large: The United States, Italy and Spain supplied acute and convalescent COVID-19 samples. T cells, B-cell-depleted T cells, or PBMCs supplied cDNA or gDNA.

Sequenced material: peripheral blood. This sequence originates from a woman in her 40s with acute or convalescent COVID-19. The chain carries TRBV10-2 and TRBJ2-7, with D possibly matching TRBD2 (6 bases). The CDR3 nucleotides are TGCGCCAGCAGCCTCGGGGGCTCCTACGAGCAGTACTTC. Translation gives CASSLGGSYEQYF.